Presented here are 13 T cell receptor beta chains from one specimen sequenced in a study of lymphopenia after photon versus proton radiotherapy. Assay: immunoSEQ multiplex PCR; the TCRdb copy retains only in-frame clones and omits some. The data show approximately 45,000 clones, with about 85% seen just once and 2% to 2.5% held by the top ten. This specimen was peripheral blood, taken from a patient treated with photon-based radiotherapy. These receptors were collected from a man aged 40-49 years with gastric cancer.

The chain couples TRBV6-5 to TRBJ2-2; D uncertain. Germline V gene lookup returns CDR1 MNHEY and CDR2 SVGAGI. CDR3 length: 14 amino acids. V lost 10 bases, J lost 2 bases, and 14 bases lay in between. CDR3 coding DNA: TGTGCCACGCCCGGTGGTACTAACACCGGGGAGCTGTTTTTT. Its protein product is CATPGGTNTGELFF.

The CDR3 region has the DNA TGTGCCAGCAGCTTAGAGGAGAGGTTTAACTATGGCTACACCTTC. Its protein is CASSLEERFNYGYTF. The chain has TRBV7-4 and TRBJ1-2; D gene unclear. Trimming took off 1 base at V and 1 base at J, with 10 bases between the two ends. Germline V gene sequence: CDR1 SGHVT, CDR2 SQSDAQ. The CDR3 loop spans 15 amino acids.

This chain connects TRBV25-1 to TRBJ1-5; 7 nucleotides match TRBD1. The germline CDR1 and CDR2 sequences are MGHDK and SYGVNS. The CDR3 totals 13 residues. The V segment lost 3 bases and the J segment 8 bases; nucleotides outside the gene matches: 4. CDR3 loop: CASSDRGREPQHF. CDR3 in DNA: TGTGCCAGCAGTGATAGGGGGCGTGAGCCCCAGCATTTT.

In DNA form, the CDR3 reads TGTGCCAGTAGTGCGGCGGGGGGCAATGAGCAGTTCTTC. This codes for CASSAAGGNEQFF. The chain has TRBV19 and TRBJ2-1; 8 nucleotides agree with TRBD2. V was pared by 5 bases and J by 6 bases, with 3 bases of the junction left unmatched. CDR1 and CDR2 from the germline V gene are LNHDA and SQIVND (reference sequence). The CDR3 runs 13 residues.

This chain connects TRBV6-1 to TRBJ1-1, with 8 bases identical to TRBD1. Germline values: CDR1 MNHNS, CDR2 SASEGT. Losses at the gene ends were 7 bases for V and 1 base for J; bases not matched to a gene: 5. CDR3 size: 14 residues. This CDR3 is CASTAGTGNTEAFF. CDR3 coding DNA: TGTGCCAGCACCGCCGGGACAGGGAACACTGAAGCTTTCTTT.

The rearrangement joins TRBV6-5 to TRBJ1-5; 8 bases fit TRBD1. The V segment lost 6 bases and the J segment 5 bases; nucleotides outside the gene matches: 6. The CDR3 runs 14 residues. The germline V gene encodes CDR1 MNHEY and CDR2 SVGAGI. CDR3 DNA: TGTGCCAGCAGGTACGACAGGGGAGATCAGCCCCAGCATTTT. It specifies CASRYDRGDQPQHF.

The chain links TRBV19 to TRBJ2-2; maybe TRBD1 (5 bases). Looked up from germline, CDR1 is LNHDA and CDR2 is SQIVND (reference sequence). The length of the CDR3 is 14 residues. V gave up 4 bases and J gave up 1 base, with 7 bases separating them. The DNA of the CDR3 is TGTGCCAGTAGTACCACAGGGAACACCGGGGAGCTGTTTTTT. It is translated as CASSTTGNTGELFF.

The chain couples TRBV27 to TRBJ1-6, with a possible D match to TRBD1 (6 bases). Between the trimmed V and J ends, which lost 2 bases and 6 bases, there was a span of 14 bases. The CDR3 has 16 amino acids. Germline values: CDR1 MNHEY, CDR2 SMNVEV (reference sequence). The CDR3 sequence is CASSLVAGAGNSPLHF. For the CDR3, the DNA is TGTGCCAGCAGTTTAGTGGCAGGGGCGGGTAATTCACCCCTCCACTTT.

The rearrangement uses TRBV5-1 and TRBJ2-2; no reliable D call. The ends were cut back, 4 bases at V and 1 base at J, with 11 bases in the middle. This CDR3 contains 15 residues. CDR1 SGHRS and CDR2 YFSETQ come from the germline V gene. The CDR3 DNA reads as TGCGCCAGCAGCCTTCTGGGCTTGAACACCGGGGAGCTGTTTTTT. Its translation is CASSLLGLNTGELFF.

CDR3 coding DNA: TGTGCCAGCAGCCCAGGGGGTGGTACGCAGTATTTT. Translating it yields CASSPGGGTQYF. V usage is TRBV9 and J usage is TRBJ2-3, with 7 bases that match TRBD1. The length of the CDR3 is 12 residues. Germline CDR1 reads SGDLS; CDR2 reads YYNGEE. V lost 4 bases to trimming and J lost 8 bases; unmatched junction nucleotides: 4.

The CDR3: CSVEGSVQETQYF. The CDR3 coding sequence is TGCAGCGTTGAGGGGTCAGTCCAAGAGACCCAGTACTTC. The chain combines TRBV29-1 with TRBJ2-5; D is unclear. The CDR3 runs to 13 residues. The V end lost 3 bases, the J end lost 1 base, and 9 bases lay between the germline ends. Germline V gives CDR1 SQVTM, CDR2 ANQGSEA.

There are a few counts of this clone. The chain recombines TRBV2 with TRBJ1-4, with D perhaps matching TRBD1 (5 bases). Germline-derived CDR1 and CDR2 are SNHLY and FYNNEI. CDR3 length equals 13 residues. V was shortened by 5 bases and J by 5 bases, with 9 bases between the two germline ends. The CDR3 sequence: CASSSHRNEKLFF. The DNA for the CDR3 is TGTGCCAGCAGTTCTCACAGGAATGAAAAACTGTTTTTT.

The chain combines TRBV7-2 with TRBJ2-1; unclear D gene. V was pared by 1 base and J by 8 bases, with 12 bases between. The CDR3 covers 14 residues. Germline CDR1 reads SGHTA; CDR2 reads FQGNSA. CDR3 sequence: CASSLDGLWDEQFF. CDR3 in DNA: TGTGCCAGCAGCTTAGATGGCCTTTGGGATGAGCAGTTCTTC.